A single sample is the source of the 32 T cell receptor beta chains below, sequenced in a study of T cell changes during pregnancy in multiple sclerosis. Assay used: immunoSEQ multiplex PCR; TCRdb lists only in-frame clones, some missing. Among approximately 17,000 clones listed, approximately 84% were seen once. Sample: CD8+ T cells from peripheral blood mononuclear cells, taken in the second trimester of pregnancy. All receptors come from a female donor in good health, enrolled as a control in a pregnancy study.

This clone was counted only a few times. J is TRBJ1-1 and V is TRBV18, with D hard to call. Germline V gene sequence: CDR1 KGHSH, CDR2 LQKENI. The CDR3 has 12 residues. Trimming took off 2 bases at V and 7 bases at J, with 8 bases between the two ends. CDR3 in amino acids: CASSPEDLEAFF. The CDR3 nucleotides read TGTGCCAGCTCACCAGAGGATCTTGAAGCTTTCTTT.

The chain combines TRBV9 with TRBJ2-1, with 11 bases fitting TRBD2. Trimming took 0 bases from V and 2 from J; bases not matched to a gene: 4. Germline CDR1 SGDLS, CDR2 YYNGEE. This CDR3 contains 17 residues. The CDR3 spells CASSVGPSGGTYNEQFF. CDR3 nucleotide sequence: TGTGCCAGCAGCGTAGGACCTAGCGGGGGGACCTACAATGAGCAGTTCTTC. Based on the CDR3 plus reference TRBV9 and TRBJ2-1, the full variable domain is DSGVTQTPKHLITATGQRVTLRCSPRSGDLSVYWYQQSLDQGLQFLIQYYNGEERAKGNILERFSAQQFPDLHSELNLSSLELGDSALYFCASSVGPSGGTYNEQFFGPGTRLTVL.

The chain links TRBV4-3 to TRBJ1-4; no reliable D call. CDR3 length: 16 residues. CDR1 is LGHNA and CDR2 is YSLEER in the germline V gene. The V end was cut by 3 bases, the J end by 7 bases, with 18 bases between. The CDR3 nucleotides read TGCGCCAGCAGCCAGACTTACCGGGAGCATCGTGAAAAACTGTTTTTT. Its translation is CASSQTYREHREKLFF.

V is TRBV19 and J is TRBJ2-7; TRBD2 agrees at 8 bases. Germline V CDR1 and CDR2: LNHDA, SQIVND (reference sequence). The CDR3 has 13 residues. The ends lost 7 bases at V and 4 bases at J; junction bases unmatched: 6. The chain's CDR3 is CASTNPGGYEQYF. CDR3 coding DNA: TGTGCCAGTACTAATCCGGGGGGGTACGAGCAGTACTTC.

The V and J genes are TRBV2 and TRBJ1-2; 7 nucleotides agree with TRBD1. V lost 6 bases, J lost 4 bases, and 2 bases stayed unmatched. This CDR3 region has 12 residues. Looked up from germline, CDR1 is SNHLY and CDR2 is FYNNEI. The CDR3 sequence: CASRDRLYGYTF. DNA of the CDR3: TGTGCCAGCAGGGACAGGCTCTATGGCTACACCTTC.

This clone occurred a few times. CDR3 nucleotide sequence: TGCGCCAGCAGCCAGAGCACCGGGACAGGGGCCTTTAACACTGAAGCTTTCTTT. This sequence encodes CASSQSTGTGAFNTEAFF. The chain couples TRBV4-3 to TRBJ1-1, with 10 bases lining up with TRBD1. The ends lost 3 bases at V and 2 bases at J; junction bases unmatched: 12. This CDR3 has 18 residues. Germline CDR1 is LGHNA and CDR2 is YSLEER.

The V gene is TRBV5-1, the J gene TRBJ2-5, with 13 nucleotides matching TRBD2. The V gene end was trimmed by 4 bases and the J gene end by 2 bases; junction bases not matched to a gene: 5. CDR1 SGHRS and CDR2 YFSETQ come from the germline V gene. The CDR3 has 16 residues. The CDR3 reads CASSPWTSGGQETQYF. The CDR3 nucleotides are TGCGCCAGCAGCCCCTGGACTAGCGGGGGTCAAGAGACCCAGTACTTC.

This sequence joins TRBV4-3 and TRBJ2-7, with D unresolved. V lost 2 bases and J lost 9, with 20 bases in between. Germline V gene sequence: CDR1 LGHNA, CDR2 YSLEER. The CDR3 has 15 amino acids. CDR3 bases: TGCGCCAGCAGCCAATCAAAAGGTTCCCCGGCAGGGCAGTACTTC. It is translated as CASSQSKGSPAGQYF.

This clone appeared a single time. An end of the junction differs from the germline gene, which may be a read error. DNA for the CDR3: TGTGCCAGCGGGTTTAACCGGGATTTT. Residues: CASGFNRDF. The V gene is TRBV6-6, the J gene TRBJ1-5; D is undetermined. The CDR3 is made up of 9 amino acids. Germline loops: CDR1 MNHNY, CDR2 SVGAGI (reference sequence).

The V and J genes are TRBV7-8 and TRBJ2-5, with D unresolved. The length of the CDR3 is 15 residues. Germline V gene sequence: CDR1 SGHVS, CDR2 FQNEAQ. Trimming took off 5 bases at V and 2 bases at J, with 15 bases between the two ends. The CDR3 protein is CASSIHRTFQETQYF. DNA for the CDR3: TGTGCCAGCAGCATACATCGAACCTTTCAAGAGACCCAGTACTTC.

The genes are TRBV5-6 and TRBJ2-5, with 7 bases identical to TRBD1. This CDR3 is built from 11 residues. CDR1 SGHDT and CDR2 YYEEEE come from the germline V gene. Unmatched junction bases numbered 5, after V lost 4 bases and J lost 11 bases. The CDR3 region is CASSGDREQYF. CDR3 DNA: TGTGCCAGCAGCGGTGACAGGGAGCAGTACTTC.

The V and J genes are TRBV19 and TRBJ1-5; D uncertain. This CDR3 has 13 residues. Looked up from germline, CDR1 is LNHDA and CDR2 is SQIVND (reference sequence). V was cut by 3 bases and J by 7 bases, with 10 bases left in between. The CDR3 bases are TGTGCCAGTAGTATTTCCAGGTCCCAGCCCCAGCATTTT. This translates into CASSISRSQPQHF. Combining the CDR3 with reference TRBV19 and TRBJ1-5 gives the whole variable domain DGGITQSPKYLFRKEGQNVTLSCEQNLNHDAMYWYRQDPGQGLRLIYYSQIVNDFQKGDIAEGYSVSREKKESFPLTVTSAQKNPTAFYLCASSISRSQPQHFGDGTRLSIL.

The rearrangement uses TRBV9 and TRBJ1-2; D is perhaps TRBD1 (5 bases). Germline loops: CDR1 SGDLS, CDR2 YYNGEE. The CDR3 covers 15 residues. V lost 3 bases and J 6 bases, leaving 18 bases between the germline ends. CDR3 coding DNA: TGTGCCAGCAGCGGAACAGGAGAGTTTAGAAATGGCTACACCTTC. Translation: CASSGTGEFRNGYTF.

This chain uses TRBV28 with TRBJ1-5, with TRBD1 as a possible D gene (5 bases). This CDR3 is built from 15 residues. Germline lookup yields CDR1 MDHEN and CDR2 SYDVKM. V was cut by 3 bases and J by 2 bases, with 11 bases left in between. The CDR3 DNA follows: TGTGCCAGCAGTTTTGGCAGGGAAGGCAATCAGCCCCAGCATTTT. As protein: CASSFGREGNQPQHF.

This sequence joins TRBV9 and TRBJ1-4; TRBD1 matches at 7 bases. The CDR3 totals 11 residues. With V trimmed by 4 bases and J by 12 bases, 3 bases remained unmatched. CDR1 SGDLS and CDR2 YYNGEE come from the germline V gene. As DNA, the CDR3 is TGTGCCAGCAGCCCGGGACAGCAACTGTTTTTT. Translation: CASSPGQQLFF.

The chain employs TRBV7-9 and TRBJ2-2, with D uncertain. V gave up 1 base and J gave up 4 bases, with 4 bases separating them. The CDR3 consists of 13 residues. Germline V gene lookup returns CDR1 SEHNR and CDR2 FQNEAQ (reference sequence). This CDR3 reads CASSLVSTGELFF. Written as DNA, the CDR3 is TGTGCCAGCAGCTTAGTTAGCACCGGGGAGCTGTTTTTT.

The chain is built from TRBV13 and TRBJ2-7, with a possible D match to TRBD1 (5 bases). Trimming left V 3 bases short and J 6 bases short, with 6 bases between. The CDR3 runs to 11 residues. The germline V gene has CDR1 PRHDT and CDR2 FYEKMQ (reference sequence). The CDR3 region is CASSLQGEQYF. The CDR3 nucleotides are TGTGCCAGCAGCTTGCAGGGCGAGCAGTACTTC.

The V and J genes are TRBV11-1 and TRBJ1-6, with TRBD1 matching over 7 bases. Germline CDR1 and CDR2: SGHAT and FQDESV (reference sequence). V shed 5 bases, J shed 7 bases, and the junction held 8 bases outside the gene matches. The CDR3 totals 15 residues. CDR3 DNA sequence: TGTGCCAGCAGCCTTGACAGGGCAGCAAATTCACCCCTCCACTTT. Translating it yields CASSLDRAANSPLHF.

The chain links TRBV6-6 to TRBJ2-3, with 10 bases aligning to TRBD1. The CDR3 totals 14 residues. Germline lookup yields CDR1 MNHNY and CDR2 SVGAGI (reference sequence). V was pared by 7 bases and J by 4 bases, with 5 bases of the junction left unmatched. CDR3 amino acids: CASTSGQGSDTQYF. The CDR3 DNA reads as TGTGCCAGCACCTCGGGACAGGGGTCAGATACGCAGTATTTT.

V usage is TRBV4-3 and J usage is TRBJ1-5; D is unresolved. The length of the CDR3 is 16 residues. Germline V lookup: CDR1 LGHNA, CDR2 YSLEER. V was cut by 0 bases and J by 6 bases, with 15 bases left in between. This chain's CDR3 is CASSQEFPGASQPQHF. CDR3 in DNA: TGCGCCAGCAGCCAAGAATTTCCAGGCGCGAGTCAGCCCCAGCATTTT.

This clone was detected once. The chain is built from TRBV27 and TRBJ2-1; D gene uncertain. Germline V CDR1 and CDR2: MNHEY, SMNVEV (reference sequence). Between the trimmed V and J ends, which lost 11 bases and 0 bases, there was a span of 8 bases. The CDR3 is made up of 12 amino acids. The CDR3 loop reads CASKSSYNEQFF. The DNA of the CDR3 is TGTGCCTCCAAGAGCTCCTACAATGAGCAGTTCTTC.

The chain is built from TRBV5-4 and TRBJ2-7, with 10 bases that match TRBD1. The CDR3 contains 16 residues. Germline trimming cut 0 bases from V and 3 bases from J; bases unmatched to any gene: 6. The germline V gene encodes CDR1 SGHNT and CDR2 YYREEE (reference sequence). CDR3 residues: CASSLGGRTGGYEQYF. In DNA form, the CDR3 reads TGTGCCAGCAGCTTGGGAGGGAGGACAGGGGGCTACGAGCAGTACTTC. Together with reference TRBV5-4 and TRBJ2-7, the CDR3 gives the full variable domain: ETGVTQSPTHLIKTRGQQVTLRCSSQSGHNTVSWYQQALGQGPQFIFQYYREEENGRGNFPPRFSGLQFPNYSSELNVNALELDDSALYLCASSLGGRTGGYEQYFGPGTRLTVT.

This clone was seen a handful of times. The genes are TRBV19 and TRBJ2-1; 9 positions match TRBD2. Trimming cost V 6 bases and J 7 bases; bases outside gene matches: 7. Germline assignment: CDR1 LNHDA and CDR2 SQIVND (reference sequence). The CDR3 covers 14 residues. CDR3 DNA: TGTGCCAGTAGCAACGGACTAGCGCTGAATGAGCAGTTCTTC. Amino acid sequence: CASSNGLALNEQFF.

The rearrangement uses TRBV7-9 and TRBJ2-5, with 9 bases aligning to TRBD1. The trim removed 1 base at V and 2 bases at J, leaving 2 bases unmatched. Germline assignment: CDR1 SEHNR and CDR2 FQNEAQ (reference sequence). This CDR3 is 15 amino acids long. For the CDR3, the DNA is TGTGCCAGCAGCTTAGTGGACAGGGGACAAGAGACCCAGTACTTC. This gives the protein CASSLVDRGQETQYF.

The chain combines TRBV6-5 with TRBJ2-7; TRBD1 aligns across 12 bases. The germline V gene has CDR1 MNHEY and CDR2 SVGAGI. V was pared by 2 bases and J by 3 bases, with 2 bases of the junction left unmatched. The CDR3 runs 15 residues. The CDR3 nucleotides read TGTGCCAGCAGTTACGGGACAGGGGGCGGCTACGAGCAGTACTTC. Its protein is CASSYGTGGGYEQYF.

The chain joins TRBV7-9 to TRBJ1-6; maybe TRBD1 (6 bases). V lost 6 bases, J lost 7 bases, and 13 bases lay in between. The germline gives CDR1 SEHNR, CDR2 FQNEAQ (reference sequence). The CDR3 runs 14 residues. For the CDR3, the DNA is TGTGCCAGCAGGCCCAGGGACACCAATTCACCCCTCCACTTT. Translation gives CASRPRDTNSPLHF. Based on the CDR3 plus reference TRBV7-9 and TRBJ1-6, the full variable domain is DTGVSQNPRHKITKRGQNVTFRCDPISEHNRLYWYRQTLGQGPEFLTYFQNEAQLEKSRLLSDRFSAERPKGSFSTLEIQRTEQGDSAMYLCASRPRDTNSPLHFGNGTRLTVT.

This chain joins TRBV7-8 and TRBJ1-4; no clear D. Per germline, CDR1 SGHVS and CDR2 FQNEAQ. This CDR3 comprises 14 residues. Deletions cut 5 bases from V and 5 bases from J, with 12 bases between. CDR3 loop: CASSPDTLNEKLFF. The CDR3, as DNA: TGTGCCAGCAGCCCCGACACATTGAATGAAAAACTGTTTTTT.

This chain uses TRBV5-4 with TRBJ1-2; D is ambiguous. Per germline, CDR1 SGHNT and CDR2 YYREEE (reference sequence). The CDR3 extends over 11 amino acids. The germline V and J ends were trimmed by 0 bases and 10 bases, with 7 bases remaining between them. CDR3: CASSLGRHYTF. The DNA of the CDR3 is TGTGCCAGCAGCTTGGGCAGACACTACACCTTC.

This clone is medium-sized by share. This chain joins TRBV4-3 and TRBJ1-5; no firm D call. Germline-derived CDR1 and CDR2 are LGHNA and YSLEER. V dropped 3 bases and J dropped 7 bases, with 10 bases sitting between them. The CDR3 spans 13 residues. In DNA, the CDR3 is TGCGCCAGCAGCCACGCCCGGGAACAGCCCCAGCATTTT. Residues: CASSHAREQPQHF.

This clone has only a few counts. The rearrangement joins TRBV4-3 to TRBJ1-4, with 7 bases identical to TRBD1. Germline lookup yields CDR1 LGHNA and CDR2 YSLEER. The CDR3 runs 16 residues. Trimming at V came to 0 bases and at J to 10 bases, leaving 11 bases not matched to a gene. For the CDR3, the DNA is TGCGCCAGCAGCCAAGATAGCAGGCAGGGGGGCGGAAAACTGTTTTTT. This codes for CASSQDSRQGGGKLFF.

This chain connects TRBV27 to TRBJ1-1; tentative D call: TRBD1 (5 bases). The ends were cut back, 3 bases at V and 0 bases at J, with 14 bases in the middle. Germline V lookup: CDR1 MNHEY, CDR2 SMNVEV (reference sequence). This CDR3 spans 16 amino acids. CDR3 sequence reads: CASSLGLSPLNTEAFF. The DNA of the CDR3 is TGTGCCAGCAGTTTGGGGCTGAGTCCATTGAACACTGAAGCTTTCTTT.

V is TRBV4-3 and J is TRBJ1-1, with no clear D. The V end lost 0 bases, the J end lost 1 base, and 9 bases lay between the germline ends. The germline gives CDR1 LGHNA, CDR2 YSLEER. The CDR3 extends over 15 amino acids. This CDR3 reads CASSQDSAPNTEAFF. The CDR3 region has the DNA TGCGCCAGCAGCCAAGATTCTGCGCCGAACACTGAAGCTTTCTTT.